This TCR beta chain is drawn from a study of T cells in Graves' hyperthyroidism and ophthalmopathy. This clonotype was detected ten times or more. The CDR3 is 11 amino acids. CDR1 GTSNPN and CDR2 SVGIG come from the germline V gene (reference sequence). Trimming took 6 bases from V and 8 from J, leaving 12 bases between them. From RNA transcripts, TCR beta CDR3 regions were amplified. Initially, a first-round RT-PCR of the TCR CDR3 employed the HTBI primer set. Using its own MiXCR run on the multiplex PCR reads, TCRdb lists one record per CDR3 protein. In the table there are 400,000 to 600,000 distinct CDR3 sequences, 16% of which are singletons.

The sequenced material came from blood. This sequence originates from a woman under 40 with Graves' ophthalmopathy. V is TRBV30 and J is TRBJ2-3; tentative D call: TRBD1 (6 bases). CDR3 nucleotide sequence: TGTGCCTGTTCGCAGGGGCGTACGCAGTATTTT. Protein product: CACSQGRTQYF.